Shown below are 5 T cell receptor beta chains from a single sample sequenced in a study of T cell clonotyping in hematopoietic cell transplantation. This table comes from immunoSEQ multiplex PCR, and its TCRdb copy is limited to in-frame clones, with some not included. The sample contains 4,500 to 5,500 clones, roughly 74% of which appear only once. The sequences come from peripheral blood mononuclear cells, collected 30 days after allogeneic stem cell transplant. The receptors shown here come from a male patient aged 60-70 years who had an allogeneic stem cell transplant from an unrelated donor, so the T cells may come from the graft donor. Some clones in this sample may be carry-over from other donors' samples.

This sequence joins TRBV19 and TRBJ2-7; 8 bases agree with TRBD2. Germline V gives CDR1 LNHDA, CDR2 SQIVND (reference sequence). The CDR3 consists of 13 residues. Trimming cost V 7 bases and J 6 bases; bases outside gene matches: 8. CDR3 nucleotide sequence: TGTGCCAGTACCTCATCGGGGGGGCTCGAGCAGTACTTC. Translated, it gives CASTSSGGLEQYF.

The chain is built from TRBV2 and TRBJ1-4; D is undetermined. The CDR3 spans 12 residues. V lost 7 bases and J lost 8, with 11 bases in between. From germline, CDR1 is SNHLY and CDR2 FYNNEI. This chain's CDR3 is CASIDIREKLFF. The CDR3 DNA follows: TGTGCCAGCATTGACATACGGGAAAAACTGTTTTTT.

The chain is built from TRBV29-1 and TRBJ1-1; the match to TRBD1 covers 12 bases. The germline V gene has CDR1 SQVTM and CDR2 ANQGSEA. J was trimmed by 8 bases and V by 7 bases; bases with no gene match: 8. The CDR3 loop spans 13 amino acids. The CDR3 loop reads CSALTGTGGEAFF. The CDR3 DNA follows: TGCAGCGCTCTGACCGGGACAGGGGGCGAAGCTTTCTTT. The variable domain in full, with the rest retrieved from reference TRBV29-1 and TRBJ1-1, is SAVISQKPSRDICQRGTSLTIQCQVDSQVTMMFWYRQQPGQSLTLIATANQGSEATYESGFVIDKFPISRPNLTFSTLTVSNMSPEDSSIYLCSALTGTGGEAFFGQGTRLTVV.

The rearrangement links TRBV11-1 to TRBJ2-7; 7 bases fit TRBD1. After removal of 4 bases from V and 2 bases from J, the junction contained 5 bases not matched to a gene. The CDR3 is 14 residues long. Looked up from germline, CDR1 is SGHAT and CDR2 is FQDESV (reference sequence). The CDR3: CASSSRGSTYEQYF. The CDR3 nucleotides are TGTGCCAGCAGCTCCAGGGGGTCCACCTACGAGCAGTACTTC.

This clone was seen a single time. The V call is TRBV7-6, the J call TRBJ1-3; D uncertain. CDR1 is SGHVS and CDR2 is FNYEAQ in the germline V gene. CDR3 length: 15 amino acids. With 1 base removed from V and 4 bases from J, the gap between germline ends came to 11 bases. The CDR3 DNA reads as TGTGCCAGCAGCTTAGTCGCCTCGGGAGGAAACACCATATATTTT. It codes for CASSLVASGGNTIYF.